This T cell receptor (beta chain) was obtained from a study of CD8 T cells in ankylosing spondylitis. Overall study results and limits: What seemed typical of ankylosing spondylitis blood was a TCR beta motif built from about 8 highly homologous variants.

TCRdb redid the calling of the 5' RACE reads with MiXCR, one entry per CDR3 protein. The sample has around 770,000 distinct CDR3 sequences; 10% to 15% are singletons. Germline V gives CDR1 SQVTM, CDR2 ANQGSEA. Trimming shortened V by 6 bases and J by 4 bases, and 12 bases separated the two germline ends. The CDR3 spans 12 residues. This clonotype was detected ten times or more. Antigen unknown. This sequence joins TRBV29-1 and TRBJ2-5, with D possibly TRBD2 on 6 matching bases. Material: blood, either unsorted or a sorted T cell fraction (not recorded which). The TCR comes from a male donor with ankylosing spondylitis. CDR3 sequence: CSVAGRGETQYF. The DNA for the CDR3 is TGCAGCGTCGCGGGGCGTGGAGAGACCCAGTACTTC.